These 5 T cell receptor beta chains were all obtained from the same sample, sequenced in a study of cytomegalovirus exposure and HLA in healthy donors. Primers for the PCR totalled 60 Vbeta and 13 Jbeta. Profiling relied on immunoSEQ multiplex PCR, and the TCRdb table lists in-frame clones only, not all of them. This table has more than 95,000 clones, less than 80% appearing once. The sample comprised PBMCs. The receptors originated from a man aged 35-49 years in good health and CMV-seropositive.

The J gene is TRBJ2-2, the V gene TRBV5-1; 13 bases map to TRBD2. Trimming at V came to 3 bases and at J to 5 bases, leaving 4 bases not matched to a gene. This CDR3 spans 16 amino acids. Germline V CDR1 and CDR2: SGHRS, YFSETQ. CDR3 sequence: CASSWTSGGSTGELFF. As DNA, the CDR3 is TGCGCCAGCAGCTGGACTAGCGGGGGAAGTACCGGGGAGCTGTTTTTT. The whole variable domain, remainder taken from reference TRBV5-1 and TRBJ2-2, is KAGVTQTPRYLIKTRGQQVTLSCSPISGHRSVSWYQQTPGQGLQFLFEYFSETQRNKGNFPGRFSGRQFSNSRSEMNVSTLELGDSALYLCASSWTSGGSTGELFFGEGSRLTVL.

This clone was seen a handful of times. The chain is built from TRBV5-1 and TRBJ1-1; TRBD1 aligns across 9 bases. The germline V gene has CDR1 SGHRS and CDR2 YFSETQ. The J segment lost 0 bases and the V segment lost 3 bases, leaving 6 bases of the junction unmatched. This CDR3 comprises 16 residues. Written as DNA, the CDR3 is TGCGCCAGCAGCTCCGGGACAGGGAGGTTGAACACTGAAGCTTTCTTT. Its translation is CASSSGTGRLNTEAFF.

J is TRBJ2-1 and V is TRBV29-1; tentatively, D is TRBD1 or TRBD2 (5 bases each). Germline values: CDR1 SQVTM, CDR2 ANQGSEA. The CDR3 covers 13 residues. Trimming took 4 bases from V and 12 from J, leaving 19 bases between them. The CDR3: CSVGEGDRDWQFF. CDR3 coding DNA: TGCAGCGTTGGAGAGGGCGACAGAGACTGGCAGTTCTTC.

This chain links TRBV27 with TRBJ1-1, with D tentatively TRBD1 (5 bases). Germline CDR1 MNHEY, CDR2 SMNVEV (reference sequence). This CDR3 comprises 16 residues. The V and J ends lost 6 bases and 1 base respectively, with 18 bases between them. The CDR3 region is CASSPLDKGSNTEAFF. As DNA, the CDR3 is TGTGCCAGCAGCCCTCTGGACAAGGGTTCGAACACTGAAGCTTTCTTT.

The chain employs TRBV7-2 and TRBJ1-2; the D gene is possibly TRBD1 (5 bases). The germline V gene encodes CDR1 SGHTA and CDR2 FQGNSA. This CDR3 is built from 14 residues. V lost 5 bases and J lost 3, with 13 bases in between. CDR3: CASSPGGRHYGYTF. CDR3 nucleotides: TGTGCCAGCAGCCCTGGGGGGAGGCACTATGGCTACACCTTC.